The rows below give T cell receptor beta chains drawn from one sample of a study of human T cells and chemical hapten exposure. TCRdb called the RACE reads again in MiXCR, with one record for every CDR3 protein. Of about 39,000 distinct CDR3 sequences listed, 12% were seen once; the top ten hold under 7%. Sequenced here: whole blood, sampled in connection with sensitization to the hapten diphenylcyclopropenone (DPC). The receptors here all came from a woman under 40 with alopecia areata. Some clones in this sample may be carry-over from other donors' samples. The CDR3 runs from the conserved cysteine through the conserved F or W. Fields, in order: clone size, V gene, D gene, J gene, CDR3 protein, CDR3 DNA. A D gene is named only where the DNA matches it firmly. Expanded clones get a size class; other rows say once, few or many, or leave the size out.

abundance: -
v_gene: TRBV7-9
d_gene: TRBD2
j_gene: TRBJ2-5
CDR3aa: CASSGPSGKETQYF
CDR3nt: TGTGCCAGCAGCGGCCCTAGCGGAAAAGAGACCCAGTACTTC

abundance: many
v_gene: TRBV6-2/TRBV6-3
d_gene: TRBD1
j_gene: TRBJ2-6
CDR3aa: CASSYSPRDRSSGANVLTF
CDR3nt: TGTGCCAGCAGTTACTCGCCTCGGGACAGAAGCTCTGGGGCCAACGTCCTGACTTTC

abundance: many
v_gene: TRBV6-5
d_gene: TRBD2
j_gene: TRBJ2-1
CDR3aa: CASSGLAGGPYNEQFF
CDR3nt: TGTGCCAGCAGTGGACTAGCGGGAGGGCCCTACAATGAGCAGTTCTTC

abundance: few
v_gene: TRBV11-2
d_gene: -
j_gene: TRBJ2-7
CDR3aa: CASSSITGFYEQYF
CDR3nt: TGTGCCAGCAGCTCGATTACAGGGTTCTACGAGCAGTACTTC

abundance: -
v_gene: TRBV5-4
d_gene: -
j_gene: TRBJ1-1
CDR3aa: CVSSFRDRNTEAFF
CDR3nt: TGTGTCAGCAGCTTCCGTGACAGGAACACTGAAGCTTTCTTT

abundance: few
v_gene: TRBV5-4
d_gene: -
j_gene: TRBJ2-5
CDR3aa: CASSRDFNKETQYF
CDR3nt: TGTGCCAGCAGCCGGGACTTTAATAAGGAGACCCAGTACTTC

abundance: few
v_gene: TRBV6-2/TRBV6-3
d_gene: -
j_gene: TRBJ2-5
CDR3aa: CASQKLLAPGGETQYF
CDR3nt: TGTGCCAGCCAAAAACTCCTAGCCCCAGGGGGGGAGACCCAGTACTTC

abundance: many
v_gene: TRBV10-3
d_gene: -
j_gene: TRBJ2-7
CDR3aa: CAISEKSGSPYEQYF
CDR3nt: TGTGCCATCAGTGAGAAATCGGGATCCCCCTACGAGCAGTACTTC

abundance: -
v_gene: TRBV7-2
d_gene: -
j_gene: TRBJ2-1
CDR3aa: CASGQGTSRFNEQFF
CDR3nt: TGTGCCAGCGGCCAAGGGACATCCAGATTCAATGAGCAGTTCTTC

abundance: few
v_gene: TRBV19
d_gene: TRBD2
j_gene: TRBJ2-1
CDR3aa: CASRGYGTSHNEQFF
CDR3nt: TGTGCCAGTAGGGGATACGGGACTAGCCACAATGAGCAGTTCTTC

abundance: many
v_gene: TRBV20-1
d_gene: TRBD1
j_gene: TRBJ2-5
CDR3aa: CSAATSTGGLETQYF
CDR3nt: TGCAGTGCTGCTACCTCGACAGGGGGTCTAGAGACCCAGTACTTC

abundance: many
v_gene: TRBV7-9
d_gene: -
j_gene: TRBJ2-2
CDR3aa: CASSLMILRANTGELFF
CDR3nt: TGTGCCAGCAGCTTAATGATACTAAGGGCGAACACCGGGGAGCTGTTTTTT

abundance: -
v_gene: TRBV28
d_gene: -
j_gene: TRBJ1-4
CDR3aa: CASSLREKLFF
CDR3nt: TGTGCCAGCAGTTTGCGTGAAAAACTGTTTTTT

abundance: few
v_gene: TRBV7-9
d_gene: -
j_gene: TRBJ1-2
CDR3aa: CASSLVAGNYGYTF
CDR3nt: TGTGCCAGCAGCTTAGTAGCCGGTAACTATGGCTACACCTTC

abundance: -
v_gene: TRBV7-6
d_gene: TRBD1
j_gene: TRBJ2-7
CDR3aa: CASSSPDRGIEQYF
CDR3nt: TGTGCCAGCAGCTCTCCGGACAGGGGAATCGAGCAGTACTTC

abundance: -
v_gene: TRBV2
d_gene: -
j_gene: TRBJ2-2
CDR3aa: CASSGVSGELFF
CDR3nt: TGTGCCAGCAGTGGGGTTTCCGGGGAGCTGTTTTTT

abundance: -
v_gene: TRBV5-6
d_gene: TRBD1
j_gene: TRBJ1-4
CDR3aa: CASSRTGSGEKLFF
CDR3nt: TGTGCCAGCAGCCGGACAGGGAGCGGTGAAAAACTGTTTTTT

abundance: many
v_gene: TRBV2
d_gene: TRBD2
j_gene: TRBJ2-2
CDR3aa: CASTASGRYTGELFF
CDR3nt: TGTGCCAGCACCGCTAGCGGGAGATACACCGGGGAGCTGTTTTTT

abundance: few
v_gene: TRBV7-9
d_gene: -
j_gene: TRBJ1-2
CDR3aa: CASSPSLGQGRSYTF
CDR3nt: TGTGCCAGCAGCCCGTCTTTAGGGCAGGGAAGGAGCTACACCTTC

abundance: many
v_gene: TRBV2
d_gene: -
j_gene: TRBJ1-6
CDR3aa: CASSEVGEQSPLHF
CDR3nt: TGTGCCAGCAGTGAAGTGGGTGAACAATCACCCCTCCACTTT

abundance: few
v_gene: TRBV25-1
d_gene: -
j_gene: TRBJ2-3
CDR3aa: CASSAGTDTQYF
CDR3nt: TGTGCCAGCAGTGCCGGCACAGATACGCAGTATTTT

abundance: many
v_gene: TRBV28
d_gene: TRBD2
j_gene: TRBJ2-3
CDR3aa: CASSLRGTSSNTQYF
CDR3nt: TGTGCCAGCAGTTTACGGGGGACTAGCTCGAATACGCAGTATTTT

abundance: -
v_gene: TRBV7-6
d_gene: TRBD2
j_gene: TRBJ2-3
CDR3aa: CASSSVREGLAGVADTQYF
CDR3nt: TGTGCCAGCAGCTCCGTACGTGAGGGACTAGCGGGAGTTGCAGATACGCAGTATTTT

abundance: many
v_gene: TRBV20-1
d_gene: TRBD2
j_gene: TRBJ2-4
CDR3aa: CSAPGLAGYKNIQYF
CDR3nt: TGCAGTGCTCCAGGACTAGCGGGCTACAAAAACATTCAGTACTTC

abundance: few
v_gene: TRBV3-1
d_gene: -
j_gene: TRBJ1-1
CDR3aa: CASSLVYGGTEAFF
CDR3nt: TGTGCCAGCAGCCTAGTCTACGGGGGAACTGAAGCTTTCTTT

abundance: few
v_gene: TRBV18
d_gene: -
j_gene: TRBJ2-1
CDR3aa: CASSNIRDHEQFF
CDR3nt: TGTGCCAGCTCGAATATCCGGGACCATGAGCAGTTCTTC

abundance: many
v_gene: TRBV4-2
d_gene: TRBD1
j_gene: TRBJ2-3
CDR3aa: CASSQATGVDTQYF
CDR3nt: TGTGCCAGCAGCCAAGCGACAGGGGTTGATACGCAGTATTTT

abundance: many
v_gene: TRBV20-1
d_gene: -
j_gene: TRBJ2-3
CDR3aa: CSAGMIGQYF
CDR3nt: TGCAGTGCGGGAATGATCGGGCAGTATTTT

abundance: few
v_gene: TRBV4-3
d_gene: -
j_gene: TRBJ1-6
CDR3aa: CASSQSTGNSPLHF
CDR3nt: TGCGCCAGCAGCCAATCCACAGGGAATTCACCCCTCCACTTT

abundance: many
v_gene: TRBV5-1
d_gene: -
j_gene: TRBJ1-1
CDR3aa: CASSFNSLNTEAFF
CDR3nt: TGCGCCAGCAGCTTTAACAGCCTCAACACTGAAGCTTTCTTT

abundance: -
v_gene: TRBV29-1
d_gene: TRBD1
j_gene: TRBJ1-2
CDR3aa: CSVEGTGKHGYTF
CDR3nt: TGCAGCGTTGAGGGGACAGGGAAACATGGCTACACCTTC

abundance: few
v_gene: TRBV18
d_gene: TRBD1
j_gene: TRBJ2-5
CDR3aa: CASSLRDRQETQYF
CDR3nt: TGTGCCAGCTCACTCAGGGACAGGCAAGAGACCCAGTACTTC

abundance: few
v_gene: TRBV29-1
d_gene: -
j_gene: TRBJ2-1
CDR3aa: CSVSNEQFF
CDR3nt: TGCAGCGTTTCTAATGAGCAGTTCTTC

abundance: many
v_gene: TRBV5-5
d_gene: -
j_gene: TRBJ2-1
CDR3aa: CASSQIRDNEQFF
CDR3nt: TGTGCCAGCAGTCAAATCCGGGACAATGAGCAGTTCTTC

abundance: many
v_gene: TRBV9
d_gene: -
j_gene: TRBJ2-2
CDR3aa: CASSAGFTGELFF
CDR3nt: TGTGCCAGCAGCGCTGGGTTCACCGGGGAGCTGTTTTTT

abundance: -
v_gene: TRBV28
d_gene: -
j_gene: TRBJ2-3
CDR3aa: CASKGNTQYF
CDR3nt: TGTGCCAGCAAAGGGAATACGCAGTATTTT

abundance: many
v_gene: TRBV20-1
d_gene: -
j_gene: TRBJ2-7
CDR3aa: CSARAVEPEGEQYF
CDR3nt: TGCAGTGCTAGAGCGGTGGAGCCCGAAGGCGAGCAGTACTTC

abundance: many
v_gene: TRBV20-1
d_gene: TRBD2
j_gene: TRBJ2-3
CDR3aa: CSALRLAGVDNRGDTQYF
CDR3nt: TGCAGTGCGCTCCGACTAGCGGGAGTCGATAATCGTGGAGATACGCAGTATTTT

abundance: few
v_gene: TRBV9
d_gene: -
j_gene: TRBJ2-1
CDR3aa: CASSVSPSVYEQFF
CDR3nt: TGTGCCAGCAGCGTATCGCCTAGCGTCTATGAGCAGTTCTTC

abundance: medium-sized
v_gene: TRBV5-1
d_gene: -
j_gene: TRBJ2-3
CDR3aa: CASTPMAGSTDTQYF
CDR3nt: TGCGCCAGCACCCCGATGGCGGGTAGCACAGATACGCAGTATTTT

abundance: many
v_gene: TRBV10-3
d_gene: -
j_gene: TRBJ1-5
CDR3aa: CAISERGDQPQHF
CDR3nt: TGTGCCATCAGTGAGCGCGGGGATCAGCCCCAGCATTTT

abundance: many
v_gene: TRBV4-3
d_gene: -
j_gene: TRBJ1-5
CDR3aa: CASSQDKDALGNQPQHF
CDR3nt: TGCGCCAGCAGCCAAGATAAGGACGCCTTGGGCAATCAGCCCCAGCATTTT

abundance: few
v_gene: TRBV6-2/TRBV6-3
d_gene: TRBD2
j_gene: TRBJ2-1
CDR3aa: CASSYPLKLGLINEQFF
CDR3nt: TGTGCCAGCAGTTATCCCTTGAAGCTGGGACTAATTAATGAGCAGTTCTTC

abundance: -
v_gene: TRBV28
d_gene: TRBD1
j_gene: TRBJ2-3
CDR3aa: CASSAPGTGVFDTQYF
CDR3nt: TGTGCCAGCAGTGCCCCCGGGACAGGGGTGTTTGATACGCAGTATTTT

abundance: many
v_gene: TRBV3-1
d_gene: -
j_gene: TRBJ2-2
CDR3aa: CASSQFQAAGELFF
CDR3nt: TGTGCCAGCAGCCAATTCCAAGCCGCCGGGGAGCTGTTTTTT

abundance: once
v_gene: TRBV18
d_gene: -
j_gene: TRBJ2-3
CDR3aa: CASSPRGTDTQYF
CDR3nt: TGTGCCAGCTCACCCAGGGGAACAGATACGCAGTATTTT

abundance: many
v_gene: TRBV5-4
d_gene: -
j_gene: TRBJ2-3
CDR3aa: CASSPVQVSTDTQYF
CDR3nt: TGTGCCAGCAGCCCGGTACAGGTGTCCACAGATACGCAGTATTTT